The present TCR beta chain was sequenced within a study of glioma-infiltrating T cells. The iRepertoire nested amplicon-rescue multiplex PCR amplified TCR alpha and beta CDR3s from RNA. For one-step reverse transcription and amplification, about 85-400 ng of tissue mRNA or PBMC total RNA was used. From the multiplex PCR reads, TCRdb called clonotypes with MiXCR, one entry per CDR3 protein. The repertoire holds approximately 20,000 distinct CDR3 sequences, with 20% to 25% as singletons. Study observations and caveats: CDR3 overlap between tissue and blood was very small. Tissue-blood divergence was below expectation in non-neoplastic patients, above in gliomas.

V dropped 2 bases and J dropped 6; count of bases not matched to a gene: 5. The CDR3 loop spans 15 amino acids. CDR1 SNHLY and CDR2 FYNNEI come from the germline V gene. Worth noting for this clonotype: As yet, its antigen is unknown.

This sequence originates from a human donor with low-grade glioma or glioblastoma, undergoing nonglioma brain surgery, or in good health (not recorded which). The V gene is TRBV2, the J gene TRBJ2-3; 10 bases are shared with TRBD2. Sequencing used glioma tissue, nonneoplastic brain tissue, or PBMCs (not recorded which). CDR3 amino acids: CASSESGLAADTQYF. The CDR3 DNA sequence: TGTGCCAGCAGTGAAAGTGGACTAGCGGCCGATACGCAGTATTTT.